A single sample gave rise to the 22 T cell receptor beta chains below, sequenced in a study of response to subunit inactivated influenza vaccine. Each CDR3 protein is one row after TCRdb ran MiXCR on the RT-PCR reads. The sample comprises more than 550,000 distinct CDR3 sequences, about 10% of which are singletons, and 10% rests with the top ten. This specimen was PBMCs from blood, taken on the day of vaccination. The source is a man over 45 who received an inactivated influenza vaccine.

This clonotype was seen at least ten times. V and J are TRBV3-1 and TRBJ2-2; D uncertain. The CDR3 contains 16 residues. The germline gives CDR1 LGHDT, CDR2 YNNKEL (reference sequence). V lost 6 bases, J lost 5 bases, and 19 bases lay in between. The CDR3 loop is CASSLRASEQTGELFF. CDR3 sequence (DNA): TGTGCCAGCAGTTTAAGGGCTAGTGAACAGACCGGGGAGCTGTTTTTT. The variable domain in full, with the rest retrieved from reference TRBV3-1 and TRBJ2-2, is DTAVSQTPKYLVTQMGNDKSIKCEQNLGHDTMYWYKQDSKKFLKIMFSYNNKELIINETVPNRFSPKSPDKAHLNLHINSLELGDSAVYFCASSLRASEQTGELFFGEGSRLTVL.

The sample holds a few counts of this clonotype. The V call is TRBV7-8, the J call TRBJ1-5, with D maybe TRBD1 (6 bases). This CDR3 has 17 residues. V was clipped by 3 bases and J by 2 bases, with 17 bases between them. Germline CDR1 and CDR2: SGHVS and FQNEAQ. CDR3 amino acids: CASSFRVWGQGNQPQHF. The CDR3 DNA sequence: TGTGCCAGCAGCTTTCGGGTTTGGGGGCAGGGCAATCAGCCCCAGCATTTT.

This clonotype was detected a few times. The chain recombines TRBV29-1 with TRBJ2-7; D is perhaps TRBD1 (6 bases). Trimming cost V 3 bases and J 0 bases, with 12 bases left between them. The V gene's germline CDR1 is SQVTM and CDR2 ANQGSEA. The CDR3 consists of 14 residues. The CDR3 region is CSVDVGASSYEQYF. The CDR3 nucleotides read TGCAGCGTTGATGTGGGGGCTAGCTCCTACGAGCAGTACTTC.

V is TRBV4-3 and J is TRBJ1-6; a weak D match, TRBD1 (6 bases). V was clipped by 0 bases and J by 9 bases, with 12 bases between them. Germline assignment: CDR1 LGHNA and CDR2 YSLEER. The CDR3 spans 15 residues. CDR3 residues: CASSQEGQGISPLHF. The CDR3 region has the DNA TGCGCCAGCAGCCAAGAAGGGCAGGGGATTTCACCCCTCCACTTT.

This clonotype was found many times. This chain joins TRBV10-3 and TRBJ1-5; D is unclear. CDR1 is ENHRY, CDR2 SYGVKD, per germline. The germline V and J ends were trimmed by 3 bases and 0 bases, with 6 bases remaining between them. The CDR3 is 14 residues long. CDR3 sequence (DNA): TGTGCCATCAGTGAACAGTTTAGCAATCAGCCCCAGCATTTT. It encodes CAISEQFSNQPQHF.

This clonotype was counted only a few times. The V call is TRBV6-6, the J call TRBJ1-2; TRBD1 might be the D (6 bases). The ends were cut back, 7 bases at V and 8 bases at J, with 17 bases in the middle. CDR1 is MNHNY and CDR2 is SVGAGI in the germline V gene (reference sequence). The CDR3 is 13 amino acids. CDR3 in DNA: TGTGCCAGCACTACGGACAAGGGGGGAGGCTACACCTTC. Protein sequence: CASTTDKGGGYTF.

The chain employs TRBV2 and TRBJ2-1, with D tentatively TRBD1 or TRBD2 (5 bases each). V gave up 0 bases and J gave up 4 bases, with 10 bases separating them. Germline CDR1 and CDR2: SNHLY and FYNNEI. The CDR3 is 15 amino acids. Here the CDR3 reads CASSEAGEFYNEQFF. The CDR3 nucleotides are TGTGCCAGCAGTGAAGCAGGGGAGTTTTACAATGAGCAGTTCTTC.

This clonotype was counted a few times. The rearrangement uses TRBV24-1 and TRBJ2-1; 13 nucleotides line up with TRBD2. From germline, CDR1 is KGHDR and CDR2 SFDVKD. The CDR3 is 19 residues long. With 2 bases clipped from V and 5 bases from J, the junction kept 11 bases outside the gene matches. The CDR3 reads CATSDSGTSGTKINNEQFF. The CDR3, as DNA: TGTGCCACCAGTGATTCCGGGACTAGCGGGACCAAAATCAACAATGAGCAGTTCTTC.

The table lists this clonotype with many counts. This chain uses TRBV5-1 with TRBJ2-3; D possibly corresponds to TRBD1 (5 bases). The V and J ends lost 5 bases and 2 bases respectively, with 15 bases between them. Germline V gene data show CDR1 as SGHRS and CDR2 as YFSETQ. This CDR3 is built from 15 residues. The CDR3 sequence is CASRLRAGDTDTQYF. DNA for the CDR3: TGCGCCAGCAGACTCAGGGCAGGTGACACAGATACGCAGTATTTT. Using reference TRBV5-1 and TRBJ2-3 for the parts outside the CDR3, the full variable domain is KAGVTQTPRYLIKTRGQQVTLSCSPISGHRSVSWYQQTPGQGLQFLFEYFSETQRNKGNFPGRFSGRQFSNSRSEMNVSTLELGDSALYLCASRLRAGDTDTQYFGPGTRLTVL.

The CDR3 region is CAISFEIAGVDPSYEQYF. In DNA form, the CDR3 reads TGTGCCATCAGTTTCGAGATAGCGGGAGTCGATCCCTCCTACGAGCAGTACTTC. The chain uses TRBV10-3 and TRBJ2-7; TRBD2 aligns across 9 bases. Germline trimming cut 5 bases from V and 0 bases from J; bases unmatched to any gene: 14. The germline V gene has CDR1 ENHRY and CDR2 SYGVKD. CDR3 length: 18 amino acids.

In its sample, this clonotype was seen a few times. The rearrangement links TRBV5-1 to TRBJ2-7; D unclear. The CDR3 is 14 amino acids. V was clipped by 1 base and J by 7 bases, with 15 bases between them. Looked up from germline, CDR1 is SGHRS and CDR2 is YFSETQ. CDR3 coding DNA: TGCGCCAGCAGCTTGTCCCGACCTGTGGAGGAGCAGTACTTC. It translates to CASSLSRPVEEQYF.

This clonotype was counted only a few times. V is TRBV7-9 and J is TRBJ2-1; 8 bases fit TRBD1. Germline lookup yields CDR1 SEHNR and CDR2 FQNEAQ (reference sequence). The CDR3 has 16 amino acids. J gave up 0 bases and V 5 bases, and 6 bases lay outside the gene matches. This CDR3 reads CASSARDRSSYNEQFF. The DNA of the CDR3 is TGTGCCAGCAGCGCCCGGGACAGGAGCTCCTACAATGAGCAGTTCTTC.

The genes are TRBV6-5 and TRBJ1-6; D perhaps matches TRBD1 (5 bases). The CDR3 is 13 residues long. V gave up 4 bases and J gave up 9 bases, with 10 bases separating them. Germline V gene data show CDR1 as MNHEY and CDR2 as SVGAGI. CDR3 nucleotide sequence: TGTGCCAGCAGTTTGGGGACTATTTCACCCCTCCACTTT. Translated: CASSLGTISPLHF.

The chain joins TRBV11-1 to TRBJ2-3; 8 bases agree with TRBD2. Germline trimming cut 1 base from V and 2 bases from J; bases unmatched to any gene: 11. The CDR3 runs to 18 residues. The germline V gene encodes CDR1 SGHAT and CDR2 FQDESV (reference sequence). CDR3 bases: TGTGCCAGCAGCTTAGAGCGCGGGAGGCAACTAGTCACAGATACGCAGTATTTT. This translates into CASSLERGRQLVTDTQYF. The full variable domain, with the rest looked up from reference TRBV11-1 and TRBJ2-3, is EAEVAQSPRYKITEKSQAVAFWCDPISGHATLYWYRQILGQGPELLVQFQDESVVDDSQLPKDRFSAERLKGVDSTLKIQPAELGDSAMYLCASSLERGRQLVTDTQYFGPGTRLTVL.

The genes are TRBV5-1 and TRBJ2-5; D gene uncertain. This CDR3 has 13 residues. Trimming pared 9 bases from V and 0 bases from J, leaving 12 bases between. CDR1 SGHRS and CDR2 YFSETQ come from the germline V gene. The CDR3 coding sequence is TGCGCCACCGCTGAAACAAACCAAGAGACCCAGTACTTC. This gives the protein CATAETNQETQYF. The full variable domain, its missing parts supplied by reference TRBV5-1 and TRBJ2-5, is KAGVTQTPRYLIKTRGQQVTLSCSPISGHRSVSWYQQTPGQGLQFLFEYFSETQRNKGNFPGRFSGRQFSNSRSEMNVSTLELGDSALYLCATAETNQETQYFGPGTRLLVL.

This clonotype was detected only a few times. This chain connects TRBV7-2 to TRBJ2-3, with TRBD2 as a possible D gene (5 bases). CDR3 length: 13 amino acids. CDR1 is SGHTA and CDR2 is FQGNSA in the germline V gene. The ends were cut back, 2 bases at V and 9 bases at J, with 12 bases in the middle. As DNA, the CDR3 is TGTGCCAGCAGCTTACCCCAAGCTAGCACGCAGTATTTT. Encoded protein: CASSLPQASTQYF. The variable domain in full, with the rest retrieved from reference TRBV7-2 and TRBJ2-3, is GAGVSQSPSNKVTEKGKDVELRCDPISGHTALYWYRQSLGQGLEFLIYFQGNSAPDKSGLPSDRFSAERTGGSVSTLTIQRTQQEDSAVYLCASSLPQASTQYFGPGTRLTVL.

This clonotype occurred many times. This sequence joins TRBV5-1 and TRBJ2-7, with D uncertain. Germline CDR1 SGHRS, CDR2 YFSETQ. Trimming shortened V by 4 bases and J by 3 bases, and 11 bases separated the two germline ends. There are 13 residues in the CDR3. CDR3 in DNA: TGCGCCAGCAGCCCGGACGTCGTCTACGAGCAGTACTTC. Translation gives CASSPDVVYEQYF.

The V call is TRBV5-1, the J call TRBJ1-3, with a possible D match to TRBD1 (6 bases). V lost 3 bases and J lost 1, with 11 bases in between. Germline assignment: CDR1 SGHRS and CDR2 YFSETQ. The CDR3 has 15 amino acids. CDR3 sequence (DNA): TGCGCCAGCAGCTCGACAGGAAATTCTGGAAACACCATATATTTT. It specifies CASSSTGNSGNTIYF.

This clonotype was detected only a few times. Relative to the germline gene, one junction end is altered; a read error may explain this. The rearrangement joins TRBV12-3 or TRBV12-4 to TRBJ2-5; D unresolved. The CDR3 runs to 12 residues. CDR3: CASSSPQGTQYF. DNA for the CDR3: TGTGCCAGCAGCTCGCCCCAAGGGACCCAGTACTTC.

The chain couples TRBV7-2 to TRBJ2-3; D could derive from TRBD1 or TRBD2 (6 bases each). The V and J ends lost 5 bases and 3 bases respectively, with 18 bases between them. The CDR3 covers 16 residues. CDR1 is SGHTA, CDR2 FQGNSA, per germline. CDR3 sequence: CASSLLLGGRTDTQYF. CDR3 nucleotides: TGTGCCAGCAGCCTACTCTTAGGGGGGCGTACAGATACGCAGTATTTT.

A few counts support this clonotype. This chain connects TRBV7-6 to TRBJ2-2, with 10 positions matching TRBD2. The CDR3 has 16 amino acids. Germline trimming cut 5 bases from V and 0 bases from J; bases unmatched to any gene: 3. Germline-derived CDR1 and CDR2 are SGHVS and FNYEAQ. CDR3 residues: CASSKTSGANTGELFF. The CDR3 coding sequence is TGTGCCAGCAGCAAAACTAGCGGGGCGAACACCGGGGAGCTGTTTTTT.

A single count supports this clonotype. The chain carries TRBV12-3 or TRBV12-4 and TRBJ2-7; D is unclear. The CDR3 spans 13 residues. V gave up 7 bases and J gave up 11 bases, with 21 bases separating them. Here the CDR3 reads CASMESTTDSEYF. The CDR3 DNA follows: TGTGCCAGCATGGAATCGACGACTGACTCGGAGTACTTC.